These T cell receptor beta chains were read from a single sample in a study of cytomegalovirus exposure and HLA in healthy donors. TCRdb's table, derived via immunoSEQ multiplex PCR, lists solely in-frame clones and lacks some. The data show 150,000 to 200,000 clones, with about 80% seen just once and roughly 10% held by the top ten. Sequenced: PBMCs. These receptors all stem from a man younger than 35 in good health and CMV-seropositive. Both conserved end residues are part of each CDR3. Each record gives: V gene, D gene, J gene, clone size, CDR3 protein, CDR3 DNA. The D gene is left open where the match is weak. Size is omitted from some rows. Given values are once, few, many or a class for expanded clones.

>TRBV2|TRBD2|TRBJ2-1|.
CASREVSGLAGVNEQFF
TGTGCCAGCAGGGAGGTCTCGGGGCTAGCGGGGGTTAATGAGCAGTTCTTC
>TRBV7-8|TRBD1|TRBJ1-2|.
CASSQGGTETGSDTF
TGTGCCAGCAGCCAGGGGGGTACCGAGACAGGGTCCGACACCTTC
>TRBV27|TRBD2|TRBJ2-7|.
CASSLAGPTYEQYF
TGTGCCAGCAGCTTAGCGGGACCAACCTACGAGCAGTACTTC
>TRBV2|TRBD1|TRBJ1-1|.
CASRGSSGQLGSNTEAFF
TGTGCCAGCAGGGGTTCCTCGGGACAGCTTGGATCGAACACTGAAGCTTTCTTT
>TRBV19|.|TRBJ2-2|once
CASSSLGDTGELFF
TGTGCCAGTAGTAGTCTGGGAGACACCGGGGAGCTGTTTTTT
>TRBV19|.|TRBJ2-4|.
CASSIGPRQVENIQYF
TGTGCCAGTAGTATTGGGCCGAGACAGGTCGAAAACATTCAGTACTTC
>TRBV29-1|TRBD1|TRBJ2-7|.
CSVAVQGYGEQYF
TGCAGCGTTGCTGTACAGGGGTATGGCGAGCAGTACTTC
>TRBV18|TRBD2|TRBJ2-7|.
CASSPPVSMGGNEQYF
TGTGCCAGCTCACCACCGGTTTCAATGGGGGGGAACGAGCAGTACTTC
>TRBV30|.|TRBJ2-7|few
CAWARERVAGEQYF
TGTGCCTGGGCAAGAGAGCGGGTGGCTGGCGAGCAGTACTTC
>TRBV4-2|TRBD1|TRBJ1-4|.
CASSPWGGSDRANEKLFF
TGTGCCAGCAGCCCATGGGGAGGATCCGACAGGGCTAATGAAAAACTGTTTTTT
>TRBV27|TRBD2|TRBJ2-7|.
CASSLGGSWYEQYF
TGTGCCAGCAGTTTGGGCGGGAGTTGGTACGAGCAGTACTTC
>TRBV20-1|TRBD1|TRBJ1-1|few
CSARADRAAFF
TGCAGTGCTAGGGCCGACAGGGCGGCTTTCTTT
>TRBV11-2|TRBD2|TRBJ2-5|.
CASTGGGFSQETQYF
TGTGCCAGCACGGGGGGGGGCTTTTCCCAAGAGACCCAGTACTTC
>TRBV6-6|.|TRBJ1-2|once
CASRTTGTNYGYTF
TGTGCCAGCAGAACAACAGGTACAAACTATGGCTACACCTTC
>TRBV4-3|.|TRBJ1-5|.
CASSQDRQGPNQPQHF
TGCGCCAGCAGCCAAGATAGGCAGGGGCCCAATCAGCCCCAGCATTTT
>TRBV9|TRBD1|TRBJ1-1|.
CASTPGTANTEAFF
TGTGCCAGCACCCCCGGGACAGCGAACACTGAAGCTTTCTTT
>TRBV25-1|TRBD1|TRBJ2-6|few
CASSDTTGGGPLTF
TGTGCCAGCAGTGACACCACAGGGGGCGGGCCCCTGACTTTC
>TRBV9|.|TRBJ1-2|.
CASSRGGEANYGYTF
TGTGCCAGCAGCCGGGGGGGAGAAGCTAACTATGGCTACACCTTC
>TRBV14|.|TRBJ1-1|few
CASSRGGVTEAFF
TGTGCCAGCAGCCGGGGAGGTGTCACTGAAGCTTTCTTT
>TRBV19|.|TRBJ1-5|.
CASSIDPGGAGDQPQHF
TGTGCCAGTAGTATAGACCCCGGGGGGGCCGGTGATCAGCCCCAGCATTTT
>TRBV6-6|TRBD2|TRBJ2-4|.
CASSLLASAKNIQYF
TGTGCCAGCAGCCTACTAGCGTCGGCCAAAAACATTCAGTACTTC
>TRBV19|.|TRBJ2-5|.
CASSPTGRQETQYF
TGTGCCAGTAGTCCTACAGGACGCCAAGAGACCCAGTACTTC
>TRBV5-1|TRBD1|TRBJ2-2|.
CASSLVQGSTGELFF
TGCGCCAGCAGCTTGGTACAGGGGAGCACCGGGGAGCTGTTTTTT
>TRBV18|.|TRBJ1-2|.
CASSPPPVYGYTF
TGTGCCAGCTCACCACCCCCCGTCTATGGCTACACCTTC
>TRBV7-2|.|TRBJ2-7|.
CASSLQSAQYF
TGTGCCAGCAGCCTGCAGTCTGCTCAGTACTTC
>TRBV5-4|.|TRBJ2-3|.
CASSLSGADTQYF
TGTGCCAGCAGCTTGTCCGGGGCAGATACGCAGTATTTT